This TCR beta chain was captured in a study of spatial heterogeneity in lung cancer. Overall study results and limits: In blood, ubiquitous expanded tumor TCRs appeared more at resection than follow-up.

Documented time point: sample taken at primary tumor resection. Extraction of whole RNA from tumor, nontumor lung or frozen PBMC preceded unsorted sequencing. The CDR3 has 11 residues. Germline CDR1 and CDR2: SEHNR and FQNEAQ (reference sequence). Between the trimmed V and J ends, which lost 5 bases and 4 bases, there was a span of 6 bases. From the 5' RACE reads, TCRdb called clonotypes with MiXCR, one entry per CDR3 protein. The table has 6,000 to 8,000 distinct CDR3 sequences, over 15% seen once. In its sample, this clonotype was seen many times. Its specificity is not known. The specimen comprised PBMCs, sampled at surgery. The sequence derives from a female donor with early-stage non-small cell lung cancer. This sequence joins TRBV7-9 and TRBJ2-7, with D perhaps matching TRBD1 (5 bases). The CDR3 nucleotides are TGTGCCAGCAGCACAGGTTACGAGCAGTACGTC. This codes for CASSTGYEQYV.